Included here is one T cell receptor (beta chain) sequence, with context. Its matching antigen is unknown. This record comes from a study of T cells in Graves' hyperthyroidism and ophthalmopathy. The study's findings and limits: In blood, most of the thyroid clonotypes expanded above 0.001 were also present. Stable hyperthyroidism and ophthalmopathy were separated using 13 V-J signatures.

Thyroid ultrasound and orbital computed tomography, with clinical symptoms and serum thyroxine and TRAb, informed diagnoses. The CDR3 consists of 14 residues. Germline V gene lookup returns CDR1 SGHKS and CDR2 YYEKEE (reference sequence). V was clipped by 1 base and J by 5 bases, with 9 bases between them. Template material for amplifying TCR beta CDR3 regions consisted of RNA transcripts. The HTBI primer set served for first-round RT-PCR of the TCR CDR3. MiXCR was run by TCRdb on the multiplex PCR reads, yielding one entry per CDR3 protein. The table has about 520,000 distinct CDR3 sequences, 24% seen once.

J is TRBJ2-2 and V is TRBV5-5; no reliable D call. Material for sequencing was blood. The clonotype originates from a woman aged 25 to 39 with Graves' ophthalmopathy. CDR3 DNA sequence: TGTGCCAGCAGCTTGTTGCCGGAGACCGGGGAGCTGTTTTTT. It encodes CASSLLPETGELFF. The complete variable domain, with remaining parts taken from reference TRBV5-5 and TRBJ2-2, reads DAGVTQSPTHLIKTRGQQVTLRCSPISGHKSVSWYQQVLGQGPQFIFQYYEKEERGRGNFPDRFSARQFPNYSSELNVNALLLGDSALYLCASSLLPETGELFFGEGSRLTVL.